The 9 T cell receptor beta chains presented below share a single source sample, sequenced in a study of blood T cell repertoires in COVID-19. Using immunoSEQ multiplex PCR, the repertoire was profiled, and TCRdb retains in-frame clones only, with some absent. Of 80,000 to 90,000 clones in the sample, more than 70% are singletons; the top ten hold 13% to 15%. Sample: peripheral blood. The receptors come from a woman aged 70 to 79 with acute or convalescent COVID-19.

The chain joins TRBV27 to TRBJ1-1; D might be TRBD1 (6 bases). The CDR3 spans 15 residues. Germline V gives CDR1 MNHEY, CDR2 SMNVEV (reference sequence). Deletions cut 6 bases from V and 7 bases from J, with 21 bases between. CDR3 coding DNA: TGTGCCAGCAGCTCCCAGGTCGGGGGGCCCCATGAAGCTTTCTTT. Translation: CASSSQVGGPHEAFF.

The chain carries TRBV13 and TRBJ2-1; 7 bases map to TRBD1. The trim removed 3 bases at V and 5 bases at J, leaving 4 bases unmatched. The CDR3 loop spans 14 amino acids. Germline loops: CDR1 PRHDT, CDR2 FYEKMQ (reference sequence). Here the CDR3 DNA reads TGTGCCAGCAGCTTGGGACAGACACACAATGAGCAGTTCTTC. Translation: CASSLGQTHNEQFF.

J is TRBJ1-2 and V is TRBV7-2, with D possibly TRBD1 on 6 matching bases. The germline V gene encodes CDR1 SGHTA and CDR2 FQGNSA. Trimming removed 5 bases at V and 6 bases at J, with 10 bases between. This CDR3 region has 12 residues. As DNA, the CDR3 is TGTGCCAGCAGCCGATACAGGGATGGCTACACCTTC. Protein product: CASSRYRDGYTF.

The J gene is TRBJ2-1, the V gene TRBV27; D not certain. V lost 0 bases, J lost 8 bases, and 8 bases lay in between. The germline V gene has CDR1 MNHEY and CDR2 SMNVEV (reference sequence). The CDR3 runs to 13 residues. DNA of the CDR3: TGTGCCAGCAGTTTATCGGGCAGCCATGAGCAGTTCTTC. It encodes CASSLSGSHEQFF.

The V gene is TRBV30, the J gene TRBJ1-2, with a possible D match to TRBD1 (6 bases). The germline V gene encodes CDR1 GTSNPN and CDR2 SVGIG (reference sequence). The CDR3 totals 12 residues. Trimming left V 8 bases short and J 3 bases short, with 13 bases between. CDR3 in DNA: TGTGCCGGTCGGGACATTTACTATGGCTACACCTTC. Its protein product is CAGRDIYYGYTF.

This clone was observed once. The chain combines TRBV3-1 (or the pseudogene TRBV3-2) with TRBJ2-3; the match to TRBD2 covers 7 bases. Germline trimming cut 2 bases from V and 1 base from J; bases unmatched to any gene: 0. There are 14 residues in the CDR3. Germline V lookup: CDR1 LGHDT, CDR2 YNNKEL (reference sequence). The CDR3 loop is CASSQTSGTDTQYF. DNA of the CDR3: TGTGCCAGCAGCCAAACTAGCGGCACAGATACGCAGTATTTT.

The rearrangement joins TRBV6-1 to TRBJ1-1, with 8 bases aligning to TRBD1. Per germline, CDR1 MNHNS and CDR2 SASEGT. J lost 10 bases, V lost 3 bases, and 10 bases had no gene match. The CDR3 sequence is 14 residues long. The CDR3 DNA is TGTGCCAGCAGTGATTCAGGGGGCGCAAGGCGAGCTTTCTTT. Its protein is CASSDSGGARRAFF.

The CDR3 bases are TGCGCCAGCATGCAGGGCAAGAACACTGAAGCTTTCTTT. This gives the protein CASMQGKNTEAFF. The chain uses TRBV10-1 and TRBJ1-1; a possible D gene is TRBD1 (5 bases). CDR3 size: 13 residues. Germline lookup yields CDR1 WNHNN and CDR2 SYGVQD (reference sequence). Trimming took 7 bases from V and 1 from J, leaving 10 bases between them.

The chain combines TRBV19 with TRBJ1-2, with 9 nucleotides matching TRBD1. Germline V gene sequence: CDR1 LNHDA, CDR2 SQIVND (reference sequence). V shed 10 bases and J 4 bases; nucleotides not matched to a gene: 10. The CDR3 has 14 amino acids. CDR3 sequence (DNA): TGTGCCACAAACGACGAACAGGGGGCCTATGGCTACACCTTC. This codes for CATNDEQGAYGYTF.